The rows below give T cell receptor beta chains drawn from one sample of a study of somatic mutations in cytotoxic T cells in rheumatoid arthritis. Libraries were prepared by immunoSEQ multiplex PCR; TCRdb keeps only in-frame clonotypes and omits some of them. Here the sample spans 10,000 or so clones, 80% being singletons. Sequenced input: CD8+ T cells sorted from blood. The receptors stem from an adult with rheumatoid arthritis. Each CDR3 is given with its conserved first and last residue. The D gene is left open where the match is weak. Clone sizes are given selectively: once, few, many, or a class where the clone is expanded.

CDR3: CASSSRHKYQETQYF; DNA: TGTGCCAGCAGCTCGAGGCATAAGTACCAAGAGACCCAGTACTTC; D: -; V: TRBV5-4; J: TRBJ2-5; size: once
CDR3: CASITGFTEAFF; DNA: TGTGCCAGCATTACAGGGTTCACTGAAGCTTTCTTT; D: -; V: TRBV2; J: TRBJ1-1; size: few
CDR3: CASSLAGTEQYF; DNA: TGTGCCAGCAGCTTAGCAGGGACAGAGCAGTACTTC; D: -; V: TRBV7-9; J: TRBJ2-7; size: -
CDR3: CSARSSGGGHELAKNIQYF; DNA: TGCAGCGCCCGGAGTAGCGGGGGAGGGCATGAGCTAGCCAAAAACATTCAGTACTTC; D: TRBD2; V: TRBV29-1; J: TRBJ2-4; size: -
CDR3: CASSLDYSAYNEQFF; DNA: TGTGCCAGCAGCTTAGATTACAGCGCCTACAATGAGCAGTTCTTC; D: -; V: TRBV11-2; J: TRBJ2-1; size: -
CDR3: CASSHQGGRGNSPLHF; DNA: TGCGCCAGCAGTCACCAGGGTGGGCGGGGTAATTCACCCCTCCACTTT; D: -; V: TRBV23-1; J: TRBJ1-6; size: -
CDR3: CAISGPKTRGPGNTEAFF; DNA: TGTGCCATCAGTGGCCCCAAGACCAGGGGGCCTGGAAACACTGAAGCTTTCTTT; D: TRBD1; V: TRBV10-3; J: TRBJ1-1; size: -
CDR3: CATTGGSADTQYF; DNA: TGTGCCACCACGGGGGGTAGCGCAGATACGCAGTATTTT; D: TRBD2; V: TRBV27; J: TRBJ2-3; size: -
CDR3: CASSPLTIDQTQYF; DNA: TGTGCCAGCAGTCCATTGACCATCGATCAGACCCAGTACTTC; D: -; V: TRBV27; J: TRBJ2-5; size: -
CDR3: CASSQDFGTANEKLFF; DNA: TGCGCCAGCAGCCAAGATTTCGGGACAGCTAATGAAAAACTGTTTTTT; D: TRBD1; V: TRBV4-1; J: TRBJ1-4; size: -
CDR3: CASSLGTVYEQYF; DNA: TGTGCCAGCAGTTTGGGGACAGTATACGAGCAGTACTTC; D: TRBD1; V: TRBV28; J: TRBJ2-7; size: few
CDR3: CASLGTGDNSPLHF; DNA: TGTGCCAGCCTTGGGACAGGGGATAATTCACCCCTCCACTTT; D: TRBD1; V: TRBV2; J: TRBJ1-6; size: -
CDR3: CASSLGRGPAYEQYF; DNA: TGTGCCAGCAGCTTGGGCAGGGGGCCCGCCTACGAGCAGTACTTC; D: TRBD1; V: TRBV11-2; J: TRBJ2-7; size: -
CDR3: CASSSRQANSGANVLTF; DNA: TGTGCCAGCAGCTCTCGACAGGCCAACTCTGGGGCCAACGTCCTGACTTTC; D: -; V: TRBV5-5; J: TRBJ2-6; size: -
CDR3: CASGLSGSSYNEQFF; DNA: TGTGCTAGTGGTTTGTCGGGAAGCTCCTACAATGAGCAGTTCTTC; D: -; V: TRBV12-5; J: TRBJ2-1; size: few
CDR3: CASRQASLHEQFF; DNA: TGTGCCAGCAGGCAGGCTAGTTTGCATGAGCAGTTCTTC; D: -; V: TRBV27; J: TRBJ2-1; size: -
CDR3: CASIPTGPTYEQYF; DNA: TGTGCCAGCATCCCGACAGGGCCCACCTACGAGCAGTACTTC; D: TRBD1; V: TRBV6-1; J: TRBJ2-7; size: once
CDR3: CASSDGEKTYEQYF; DNA: TGTGCCAGCAGCGATGGGGAGAAGACCTACGAGCAGTACTTC; D: -; V: TRBV9; J: TRBJ2-7; size: -
CDR3: CASSDRTATYEQYF; DNA: TGTGCCAGCAGCGACCGGACAGCCACCTACGAGCAGTACTTC; D: -; V: TRBV11-2; J: TRBJ2-7; size: -
CDR3: CASSGRDNSYEQYF; DNA: TGTGCCAGCAGCGGCCGGGACAACTCCTACGAGCAGTACTTC; D: -; V: TRBV9; J: TRBJ2-7; size: -
CDR3: CASRGDLSHEQYF; DNA: TGCGCCAGCAGAGGAGATCTTTCCCACGAGCAGTACTTC; D: -; V: TRBV4-1; J: TRBJ2-7; size: few
CDR3: CASSSPGDRGVNSPLHF; DNA: TGTGCCAGCAGCTCCCCGGGTGACAGGGGTGTAAACTCACCCCTCCACTTT; D: TRBD1; V: TRBV13; J: TRBJ1-6; size: -
CDR3: CASSLQEATTLSTEAFF; DNA: TGTGCCAGCAGTTTGCAGGAGGCAACCACTCTGAGCACTGAAGCTTTCTTT; D: -; V: TRBV28; J: TRBJ1-1; size: -
CDR3: CASSLLGSTNTEAFF; DNA: TGTGCCAGCAGCTTGCTAGGGTCGACGAACACTGAAGCTTTCTTT; D: -; V: TRBV5-5; J: TRBJ1-1; size: -
CDR3: CASSILDRIHRTDTQYF; DNA: TGTGCCAGTAGTATACTAGACAGAATACACCGCACAGATACGCAGTATTTT; D: -; V: TRBV19; J: TRBJ2-3; size: -
CDR3: CASSLTRGGTGELFF; DNA: TGTGCCAGCAGCTTGACCCGGGGAGGCACCGGGGAGCTGTTTTTT; D: -; V: TRBV7-8; J: TRBJ2-2; size: -
CDR3: CASSVNEMEETQYF; DNA: TGTGCCAGCAGCGTTAATGAAATGGAAGAGACCCAGTACTTC; D: -; V: TRBV9; J: TRBJ2-5; size: few
CDR3: CAWSVILHEAFF; DNA: TGTGCCTGGAGTGTAATACTACATGAAGCTTTCTTT; D: -; V: TRBV30; J: TRBJ1-1; size: few
CDR3: CASSHQGGFYEQYF; DNA: TGTGCCAGCAGTCACCAGGGAGGGTTCTACGAGCAGTACTTC; D: TRBD2; V: TRBV6-5; J: TRBJ2-7; size: -
CDR3: CASSQDLGTGQPQHF; DNA: TGCGCCAGCAGCCAAGATCTAGGAACCGGTCAGCCCCAGCATTTT; D: -; V: TRBV4-3; J: TRBJ1-5; size: once
CDR3: CASRPLGTTSYEQYF; DNA: TGTGCCAGCAGACCCCTCGGGACTACCTCCTACGAGCAGTACTTC; D: TRBD2; V: TRBV27; J: TRBJ2-7; size: -
CDR3: CASSQGAGEQYF; DNA: TGTGCCAGCAGCCAGGGGGCTGGCGAGCAGTACTTC; D: -; V: TRBV4-2; J: TRBJ2-7; size: few
CDR3: CASSGGDRPLWEQYF; DNA: TGTGCCAGCAGCGGCGGGGACAGGCCCTTGTGGGAGCAGTACTTC; D: TRBD1; V: TRBV9; J: TRBJ2-5; size: -
CDR3: CASSAGTDINYGYTF; DNA: TGTGCCAGCAGCGCCGGGACAGACATAAACTATGGCTACACCTTC; D: TRBD1; V: TRBV7-9; J: TRBJ1-2; size: few
CDR3: CASSYSGTGVIEAFF; DNA: TGTGCCAGCAGTTACTCCGGGACAGGGGTCATTGAAGCTTTCTTT; D: TRBD1; V: TRBV6-5; J: TRBJ1-1; size: -
CDR3: CASSLGTEEYSPLHF; DNA: TGTGCCAGCAGCTTAGGGACAGAAGAATATTCACCCCTCCACTTT; D: -; V: TRBV7-9; J: TRBJ1-6; size: few
CDR3: CASSPSTGRNTEAFF; DNA: TGTGCCAGCAGCCCATCGACAGGGAGGAACACTGAAGCTTTCTTT; D: TRBD1; V: TRBV7-9; J: TRBJ1-1; size: -
CDR3: CASSMGSHGYTF; DNA: TGTGCCAGTAGTATGGGCAGTCATGGCTACACCTTC; D: -; V: TRBV19; J: TRBJ1-2; size: -
CDR3: CASSLQGNSPLHF; DNA: TGTGCCAGCAGTTTGCAAGGGAATTCACCCCTCCACTTT; D: -; V: TRBV27; J: TRBJ1-6; size: -
CDR3: CASSYGPEQFF; DNA: TGTGCCAGCAGTTACGGACCGGAGCAGTTCTTC; D: -; V: TRBV6-5; J: TRBJ2-1; size: -
CDR3: CASSLDRGNYGYTF; DNA: TGTGCCAGCAGCTTGGACAGGGGAAACTATGGCTACACCTTC; D: TRBD1; V: TRBV5-4; J: TRBJ1-2; size: -
CDR3: CASSIVVGSYEQYF; DNA: TGTGCCAGTAGTATAGTAGTCGGATCCTACGAGCAGTACTTC; D: -; V: TRBV19; J: TRBJ2-7; size: -
CDR3: CASSLWETQYF; DNA: TGTGCCAGCAGCCTATGGGAGACCCAGTACTTC; D: -; V: TRBV7-9; J: TRBJ2-5; size: -
CDR3: CASNGRPSYEQYF; DNA: TGTGCCAGCAACGGCAGGCCTTCCTACGAGCAGTACTTC; D: -; V: TRBV2; J: TRBJ2-7; size: -
CDR3: CASSLGQATSTDTQYF; DNA: TGTGCCAGCAGCTTGGGTCAGGCTACTAGCACAGATACGCAGTATTTT; D: -; V: TRBV5-8; J: TRBJ2-3; size: -
CDR3: CASSADRGLYGYTF; DNA: TGTGCCAGCAGCGCGGACAGGGGGCTCTATGGCTACACCTTC; D: TRBD1; V: TRBV13; J: TRBJ1-2; size: -
CDR3: CASSSNRGSYEQYF; DNA: TGTGCCAGCAGTTCTAACAGGGGATCCTACGAGCAGTACTTC; D: TRBD1; V: TRBV27; J: TRBJ2-7; size: -
CDR3: CASRSEGSNNEQFF; DNA: TGTGCCAGCCGTAGCGAGGGATCCAACAATGAGCAGTTCTTC; D: -; V: TRBV7-6; J: TRBJ2-1; size: -
CDR3: CASTSSYEQYF; DNA: TGTGCCAGCACCAGCTCCTACGAGCAGTACTTC; D: -; V: TRBV2; J: TRBJ2-7; size: -
CDR3: CASIPGTDNEQFF; DNA: TGCGCCAGCATCCCCGGGACAGACAATGAGCAGTTCTTC; D: TRBD1; V: TRBV10-2; J: TRBJ2-1; size: -
CDR3: CASSPQPGAANYEQYF; DNA: TGTGCCAGCAGCCCGCAACCCGGTGCCGCTAACTACGAGCAGTACTTC; D: -; V: TRBV5-4; J: TRBJ2-7; size: -